The clone carrying this T cell receptor beta chain has just one count. Its target is not known. CDR1 is SEHNR and CDR2 is FQNEAQ in the germline V gene (reference sequence). The CDR3 spans 12 residues. Trimming shortened V by 5 bases and J by 6 bases, and 7 bases separated the two germline ends. This specimen belongs to a study of T cell responses to AZD1222 COVID-19 vaccine. Whole-study results and caveats: Spike was spanned by vaccine-associated CD4 TCRs, which were dominant at 160-218 and 743-854.

Profiling relied on immunoSEQ multiplex PCR, and the TCRdb table lists in-frame clones only, not all of them. The table includes roughly 180,000 clones, 75% to 90% detected once. This sample comprised peripheral blood, obtained on day 0 of AZD1222 vaccination. This receptor was identified in an adult in good health. This chain uses TRBV7-9 with TRBJ2-2; D is undetermined. The CDR3 region is CASSAHSGELFF. The CDR3 DNA reads as TGTGCCAGCAGCGCACACTCCGGGGAGCTGTTTTTT.